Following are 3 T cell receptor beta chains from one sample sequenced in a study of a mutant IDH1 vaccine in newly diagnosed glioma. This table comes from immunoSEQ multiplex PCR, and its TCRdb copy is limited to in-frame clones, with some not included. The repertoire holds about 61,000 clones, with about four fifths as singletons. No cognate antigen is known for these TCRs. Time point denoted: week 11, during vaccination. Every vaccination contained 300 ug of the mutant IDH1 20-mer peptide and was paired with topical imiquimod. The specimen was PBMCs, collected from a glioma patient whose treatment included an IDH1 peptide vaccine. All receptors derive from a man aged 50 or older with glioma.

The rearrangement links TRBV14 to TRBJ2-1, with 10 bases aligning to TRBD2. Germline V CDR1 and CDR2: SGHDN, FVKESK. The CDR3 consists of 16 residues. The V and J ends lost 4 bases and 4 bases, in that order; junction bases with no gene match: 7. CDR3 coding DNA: TGTGCCAGCAGCCCGCCAACTAGCGGGGTTTACAATGAGCAGTTCTTC. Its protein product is CASSPPTSGVYNEQFF. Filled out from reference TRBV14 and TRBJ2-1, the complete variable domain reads EAGVTQFPSHSVIEKGQTVTLRCDPISGHDNLYWYRRVMGKEIKFLLHFVKESKQDESGMPNNRFLAERTGGTYSTLKVQPAELEDSGVYFCASSPPTSGVYNEQFFGPGTRLTVL.

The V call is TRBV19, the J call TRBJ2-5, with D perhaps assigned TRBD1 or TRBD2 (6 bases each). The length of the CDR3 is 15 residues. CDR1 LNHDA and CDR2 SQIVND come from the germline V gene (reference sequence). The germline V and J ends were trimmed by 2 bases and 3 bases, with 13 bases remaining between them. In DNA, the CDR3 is TGTGCCAGTAGTATAAGGGGGGAGACGGAAGAGACCCAGTACTTC. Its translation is CASSIRGETEETQYF.

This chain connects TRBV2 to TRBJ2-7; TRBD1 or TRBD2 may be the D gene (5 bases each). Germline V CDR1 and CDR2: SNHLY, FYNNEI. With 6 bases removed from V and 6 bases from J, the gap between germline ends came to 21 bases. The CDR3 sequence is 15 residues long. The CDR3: CASSGGTGTTSEQYF. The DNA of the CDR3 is TGTGCCAGCAGCGGTGGAACCGGGACCACATCCGAGCAGTACTTC. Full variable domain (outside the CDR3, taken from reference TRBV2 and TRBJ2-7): EPEVTQTPSHQVTQMGQEVILRCVPISNHLYFYWYRQILGQKVEFLVSFYNNEISEKSEIFDDQFSVERPDGSNFTLKIRSTKLEDSAMYFCASSGGTGTTSEQYFGPGTRLTVT.